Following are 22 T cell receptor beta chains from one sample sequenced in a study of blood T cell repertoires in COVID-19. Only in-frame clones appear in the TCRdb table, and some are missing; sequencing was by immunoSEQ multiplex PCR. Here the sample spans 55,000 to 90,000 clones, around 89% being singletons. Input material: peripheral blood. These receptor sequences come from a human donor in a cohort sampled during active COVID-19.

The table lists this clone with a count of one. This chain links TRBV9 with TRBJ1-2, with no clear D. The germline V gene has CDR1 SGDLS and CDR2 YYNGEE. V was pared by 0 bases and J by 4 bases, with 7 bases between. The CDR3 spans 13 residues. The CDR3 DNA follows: TGTGCCAGCAGCGTAGCGACAACCTATGGCTACACCTTC. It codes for CASSVATTYGYTF.

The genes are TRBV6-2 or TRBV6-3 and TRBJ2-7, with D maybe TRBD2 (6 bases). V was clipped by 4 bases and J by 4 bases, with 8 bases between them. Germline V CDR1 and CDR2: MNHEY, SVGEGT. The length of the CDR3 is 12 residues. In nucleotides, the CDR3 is TGTGCCAGCAGTTTGCTAGCGTACGAGCAGTACTTC. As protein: CASSLLAYEQYF.

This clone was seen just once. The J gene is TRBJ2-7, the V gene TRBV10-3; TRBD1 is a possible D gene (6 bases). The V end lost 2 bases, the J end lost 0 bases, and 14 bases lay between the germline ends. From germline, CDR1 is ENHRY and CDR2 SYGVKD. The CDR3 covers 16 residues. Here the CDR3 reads CAISEVDRKSSYEQYF. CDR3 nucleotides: TGTGCCATCAGTGAGGTCGACAGGAAGAGCTCCTACGAGCAGTACTTC.

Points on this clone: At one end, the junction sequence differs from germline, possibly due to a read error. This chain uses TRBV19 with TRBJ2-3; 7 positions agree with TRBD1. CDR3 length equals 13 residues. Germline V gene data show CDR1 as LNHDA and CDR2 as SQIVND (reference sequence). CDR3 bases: TGTGCCAGTAGGTTCACCGGGACAGTTACGCAGTATTTT. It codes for CASRFTGTVTQYF.

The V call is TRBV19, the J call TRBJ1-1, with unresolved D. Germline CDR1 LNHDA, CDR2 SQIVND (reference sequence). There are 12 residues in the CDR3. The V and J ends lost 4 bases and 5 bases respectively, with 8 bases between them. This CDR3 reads CASSRGWTEAFF. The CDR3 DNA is TGTGCCAGTAGTAGAGGCTGGACTGAAGCTTTCTTT.

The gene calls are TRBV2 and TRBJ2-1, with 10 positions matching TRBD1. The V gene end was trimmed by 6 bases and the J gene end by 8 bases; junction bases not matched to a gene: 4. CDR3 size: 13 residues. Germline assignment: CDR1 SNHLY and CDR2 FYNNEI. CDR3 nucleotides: TGTGCCAGCAGGAGACAGGGGGCTGATGAGCAGTTCTTC. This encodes CASRRQGADEQFF. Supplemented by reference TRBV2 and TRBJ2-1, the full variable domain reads EPEVTQTPSHQVTQMGQEVILRCVPISNHLYFYWYRQILGQKVEFLVSFYNNEISEKSEIFDDQFSVERPDGSNFTLKIRSTKLEDSAMYFCASRRQGADEQFFGPGTRLTVL.

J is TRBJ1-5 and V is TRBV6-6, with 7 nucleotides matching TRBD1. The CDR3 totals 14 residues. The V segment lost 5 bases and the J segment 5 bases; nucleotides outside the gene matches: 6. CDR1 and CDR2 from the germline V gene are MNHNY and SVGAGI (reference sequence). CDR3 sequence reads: CASSNTGVYQPQHF. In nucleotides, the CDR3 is TGTGCCAGCAGTAACACAGGGGTATATCAGCCCCAGCATTTT.

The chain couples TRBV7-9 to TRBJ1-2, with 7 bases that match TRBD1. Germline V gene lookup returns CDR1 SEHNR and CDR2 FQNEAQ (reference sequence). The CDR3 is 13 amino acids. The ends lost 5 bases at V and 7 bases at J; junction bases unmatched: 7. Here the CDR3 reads CASSPQGVGGYTF. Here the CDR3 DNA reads TGTGCCAGCAGCCCCCAGGGGGTGGGTGGCTACACCTTC. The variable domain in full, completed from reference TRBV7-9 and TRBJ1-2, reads DTGVSQNPRHKITKRGQNVTFRCDPISEHNRLYWYRQTLGQGPEFLTYFQNEAQLEKSRLLSDRFSAERPKGSFSTLEIQRTEQGDSAMYLCASSPQGVGGYTFGSGTRLTVV.

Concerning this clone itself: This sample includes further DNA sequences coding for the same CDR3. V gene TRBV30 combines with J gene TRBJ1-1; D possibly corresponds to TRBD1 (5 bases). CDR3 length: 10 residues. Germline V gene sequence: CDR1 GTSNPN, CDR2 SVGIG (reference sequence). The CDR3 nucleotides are TGTGCTGGGGACTCGCTCCGGGCTTTCTTT. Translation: CAGDSLRAFF.

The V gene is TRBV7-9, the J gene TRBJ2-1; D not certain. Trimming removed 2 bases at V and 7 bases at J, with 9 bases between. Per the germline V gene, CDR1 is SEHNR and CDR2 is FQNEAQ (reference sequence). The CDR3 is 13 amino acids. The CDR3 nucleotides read TGTGCCAGCAGCTTACTTAGCCCTAATGAGCAGTTCTTC. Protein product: CASSLLSPNEQFF.

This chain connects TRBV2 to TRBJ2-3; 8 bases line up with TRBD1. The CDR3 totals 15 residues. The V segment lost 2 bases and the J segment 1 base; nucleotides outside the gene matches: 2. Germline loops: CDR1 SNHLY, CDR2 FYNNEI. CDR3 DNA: TGTGCCAGCAGTGAATCGGGACAGGGCACAGATACGCAGTATTTT. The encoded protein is CASSESGQGTDTQYF.

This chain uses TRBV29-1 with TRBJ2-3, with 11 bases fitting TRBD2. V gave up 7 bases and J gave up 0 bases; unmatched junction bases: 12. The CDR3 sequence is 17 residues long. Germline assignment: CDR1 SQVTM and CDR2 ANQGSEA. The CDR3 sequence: CSGTPGLAESSTDTQYF. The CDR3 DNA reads TGCAGCGGGACTCCGGGACTAGCGGAATCTAGCACAGATACGCAGTATTTT.

CDR3 residues: CAWSVRRQGSHGYTF. CDR3 DNA: TGTGCCTGGAGTGTAAGACGACAGGGGAGCCATGGCTACACCTTC. The rearrangement uses TRBV30 and TRBJ1-2, with 8 bases matching TRBD1. V gave up 0 bases and J gave up 6 bases; unmatched junction bases: 9. Germline V gene sequence: CDR1 GTSNPN, CDR2 SVGIG (reference sequence). The CDR3 spans 15 residues.

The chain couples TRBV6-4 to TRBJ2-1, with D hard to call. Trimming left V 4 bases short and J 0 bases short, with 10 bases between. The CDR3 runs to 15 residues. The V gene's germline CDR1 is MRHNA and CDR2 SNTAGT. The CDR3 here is CASSVVGGSYNEQFF. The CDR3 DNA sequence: TGTGCCAGCAGTGTGGTCGGTGGCTCCTACAATGAGCAGTTCTTC.

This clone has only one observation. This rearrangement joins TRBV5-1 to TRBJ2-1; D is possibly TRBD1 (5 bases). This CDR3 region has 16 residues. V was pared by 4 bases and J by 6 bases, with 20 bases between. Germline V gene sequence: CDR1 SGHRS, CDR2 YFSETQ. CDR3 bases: TGCGCCAGCAGCCTTTTCACTCAGGGAACCGGCAATGAGCAGTTCTTC. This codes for CASSLFTQGTGNEQFF.

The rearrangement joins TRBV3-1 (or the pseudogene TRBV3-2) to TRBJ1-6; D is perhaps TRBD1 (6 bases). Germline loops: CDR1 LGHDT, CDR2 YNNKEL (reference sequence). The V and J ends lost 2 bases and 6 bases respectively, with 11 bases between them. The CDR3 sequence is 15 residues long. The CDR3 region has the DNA TGTGCCAGCAGCCAAAATACAGGGAGTAATTCACCCCTCCACTTT. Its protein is CASSQNTGSNSPLHF.

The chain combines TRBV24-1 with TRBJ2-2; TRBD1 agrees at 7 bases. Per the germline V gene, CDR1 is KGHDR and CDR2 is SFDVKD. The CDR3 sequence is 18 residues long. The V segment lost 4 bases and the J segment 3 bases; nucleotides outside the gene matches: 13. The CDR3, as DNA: TGTGCCACCAGTGACAGGGGAGACAGGGTATATGACACCGGGGAGCTGTTTTTT. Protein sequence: CATSDRGDRVYDTGELFF.

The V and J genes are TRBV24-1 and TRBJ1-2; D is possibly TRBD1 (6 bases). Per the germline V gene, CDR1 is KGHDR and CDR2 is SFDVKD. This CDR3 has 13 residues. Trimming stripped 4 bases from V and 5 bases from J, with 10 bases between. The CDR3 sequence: CATSDSGQYGYTF. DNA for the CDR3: TGTGCCACCAGTGACTCTGGACAGTATGGCTACACCTTC.

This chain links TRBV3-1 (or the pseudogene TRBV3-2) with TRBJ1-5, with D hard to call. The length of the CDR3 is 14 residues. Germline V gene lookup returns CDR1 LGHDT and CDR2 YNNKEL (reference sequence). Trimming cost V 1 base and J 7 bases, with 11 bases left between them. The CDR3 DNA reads TGTGCCAGCAGCCAAGTTCAAGGGAGCCAGCCCCAGCATTTT. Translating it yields CASSQVQGSQPQHF.

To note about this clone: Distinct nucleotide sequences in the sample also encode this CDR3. DNA for the CDR3: TGTGCCAGCAGCTTTGGGCAGAATGATGGCTACACCTTC. This encodes CASSFGQNDGYTF. V gene TRBV7-6 combines with J gene TRBJ1-2; D remains unclear. Germline V CDR1 and CDR2: SGHVS, FNYEAQ. The CDR3 length is 13 residues. The germline V and J ends were trimmed by 3 bases and 6 bases, with 11 bases remaining between them.

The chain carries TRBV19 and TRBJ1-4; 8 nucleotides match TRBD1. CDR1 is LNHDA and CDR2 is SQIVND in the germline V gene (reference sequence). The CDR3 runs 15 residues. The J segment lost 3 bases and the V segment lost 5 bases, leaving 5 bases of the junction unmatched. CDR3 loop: CASSRTGSANEKLFF. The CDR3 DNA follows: TGTGCCAGTAGTCGGACAGGGTCAGCTAATGAAAAACTGTTTTTT.

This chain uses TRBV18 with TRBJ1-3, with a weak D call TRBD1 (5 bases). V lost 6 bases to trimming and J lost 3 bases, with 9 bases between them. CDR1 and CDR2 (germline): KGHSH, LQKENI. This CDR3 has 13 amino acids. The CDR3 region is CASSHDSGNTIYF. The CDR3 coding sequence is TGTGCCAGCTCCCACGACAGTGGAAACACCATATATTTT.